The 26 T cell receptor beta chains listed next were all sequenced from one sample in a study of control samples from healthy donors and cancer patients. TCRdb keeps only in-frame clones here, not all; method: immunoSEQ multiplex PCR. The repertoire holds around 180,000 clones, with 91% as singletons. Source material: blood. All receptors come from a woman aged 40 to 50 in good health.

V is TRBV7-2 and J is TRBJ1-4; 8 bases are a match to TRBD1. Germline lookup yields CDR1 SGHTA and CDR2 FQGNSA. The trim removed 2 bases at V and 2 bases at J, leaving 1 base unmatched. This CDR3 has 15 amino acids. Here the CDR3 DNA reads TGTGCCAGCAGCTTACAGGGGGCTACTAATGAAAAACTGTTTTTT. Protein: CASSLQGATNEKLFF.

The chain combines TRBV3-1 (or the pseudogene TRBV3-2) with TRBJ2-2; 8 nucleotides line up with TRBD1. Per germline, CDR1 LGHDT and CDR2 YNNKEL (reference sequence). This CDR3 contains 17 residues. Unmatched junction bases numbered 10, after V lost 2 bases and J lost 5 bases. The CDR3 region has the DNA TGTGCCAGCAGCCAACCGGCGGGGACAGGTGGGACCGGGGAGCTGTTTTTT. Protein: CASSQPAGTGGTGELFF.

The CDR3 bases are TGTGCCAGCAGTGAAGACAGGCTTTCGAACACTGAAGCTTTCTTT. Its translation: CASSEDRLSNTEAFF. V usage is TRBV6-1 and J usage is TRBJ1-1; a weak D match, TRBD1 (5 bases). Germline CDR1 is MNHNS and CDR2 is SASEGT. This CDR3 comprises 15 residues. V was cut by 1 base and J by 1 base, with 10 bases left in between.

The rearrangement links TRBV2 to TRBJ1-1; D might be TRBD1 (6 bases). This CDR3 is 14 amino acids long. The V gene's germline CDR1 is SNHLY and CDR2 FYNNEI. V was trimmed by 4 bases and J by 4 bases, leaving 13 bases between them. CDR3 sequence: CASSGGTGFTEAFF. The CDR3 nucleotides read TGTGCCAGCAGTGGGGGCACAGGGTTCACTGAAGCTTTCTTT.

CDR3 region: CASSQVGGAHEQYF. The DNA for the CDR3 is TGCGCCAGCAGCCAAGTCGGTGGGGCCCACGAGCAGTACTTC. The chain links TRBV4-1 to TRBJ2-7; D is possibly TRBD1 (5 bases). The CDR3 has 14 amino acids. The germline V and J ends were trimmed by 1 base and 5 bases, with 12 bases remaining between them. Per germline, CDR1 MGHRA and CDR2 YSYEKL.

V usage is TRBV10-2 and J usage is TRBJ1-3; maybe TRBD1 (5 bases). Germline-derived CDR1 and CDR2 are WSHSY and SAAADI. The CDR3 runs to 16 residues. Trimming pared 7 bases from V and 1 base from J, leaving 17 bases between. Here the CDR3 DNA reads TGCGCCAGCATCGACACTGGGGGTTCTTCTGGAAACACCATATATTTT. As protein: CASIDTGGSSGNTIYF.

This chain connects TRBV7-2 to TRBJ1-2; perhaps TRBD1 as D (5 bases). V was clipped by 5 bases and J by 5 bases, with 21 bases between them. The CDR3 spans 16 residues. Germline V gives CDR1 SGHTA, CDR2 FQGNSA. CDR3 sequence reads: CASSPSGSLGGYGYTF. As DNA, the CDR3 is TGTGCCAGCAGCCCTAGCGGTAGCCTCGGGGGGTATGGCTACACCTTC. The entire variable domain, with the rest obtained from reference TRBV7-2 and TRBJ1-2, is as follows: GAGVSQSPSNKVTEKGKDVELRCDPISGHTALYWYRQSLGQGLEFLIYFQGNSAPDKSGLPSDRFSAERTGGSVSTLTIQRTQQEDSAVYLCASSPSGSLGGYGYTFGSGTRLTVV.

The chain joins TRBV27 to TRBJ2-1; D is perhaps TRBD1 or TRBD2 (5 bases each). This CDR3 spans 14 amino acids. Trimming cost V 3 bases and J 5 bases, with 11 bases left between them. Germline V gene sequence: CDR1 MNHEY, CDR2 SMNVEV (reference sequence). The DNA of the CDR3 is TGTGCCAGCAGTTTGCATTGGGGGAACAATGAGCAGTTCTTC. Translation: CASSLHWGNNEQFF.

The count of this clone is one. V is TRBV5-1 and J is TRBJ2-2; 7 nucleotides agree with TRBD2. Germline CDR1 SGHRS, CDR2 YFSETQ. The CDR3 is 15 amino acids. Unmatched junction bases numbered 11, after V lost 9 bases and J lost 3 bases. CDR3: CATRWGGGDTGELFF. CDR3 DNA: TGCGCCACCCGTTGGGGGGGTGGCGACACCGGGGAGCTGTTTTTT.

The CDR3 sequence is CASSLTAGESTDTQYF. The CDR3 region has the DNA TGTGCCAGCAGCTTAACGGCGGGGGAGAGCACAGATACGCAGTATTTT. The rearrangement joins TRBV7-6 to TRBJ2-3; 7 bases are a match to TRBD2. The CDR3 sequence is 16 residues long. Trimming cost V 2 bases and J 0 bases; bases outside gene matches: 5. Germline CDR1 and CDR2: SGHVS and FNYEAQ.

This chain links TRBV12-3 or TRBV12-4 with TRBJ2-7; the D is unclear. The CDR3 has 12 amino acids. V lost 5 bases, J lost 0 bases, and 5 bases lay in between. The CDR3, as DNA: TGTGCCAGCAGTCCCCCCTCCTACGAGCAGTACTTC. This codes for CASSPPSYEQYF.

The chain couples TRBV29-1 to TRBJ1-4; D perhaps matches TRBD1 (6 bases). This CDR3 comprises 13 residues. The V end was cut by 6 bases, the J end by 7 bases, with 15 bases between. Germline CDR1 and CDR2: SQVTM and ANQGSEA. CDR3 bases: TGCAGCGTGGGGGAGGGGGTAGGTGAAAAACTGTTTTTT. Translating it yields CSVGEGVGEKLFF.

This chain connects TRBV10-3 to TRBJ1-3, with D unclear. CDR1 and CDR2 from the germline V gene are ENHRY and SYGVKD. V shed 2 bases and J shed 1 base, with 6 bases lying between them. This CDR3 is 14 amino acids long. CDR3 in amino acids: CAISEAGSGNTIYF. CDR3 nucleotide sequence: TGTGCCATCAGTGAGGCGGGTTCTGGAAACACCATATATTTT.

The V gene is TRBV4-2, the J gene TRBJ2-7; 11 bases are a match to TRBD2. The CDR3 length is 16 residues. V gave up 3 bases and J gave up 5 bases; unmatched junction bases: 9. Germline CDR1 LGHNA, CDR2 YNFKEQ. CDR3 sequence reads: CASSQEIAGGQDEQYF. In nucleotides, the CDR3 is TGTGCCAGCAGCCAGGAAATAGCGGGGGGGCAGGACGAGCAGTACTTC.

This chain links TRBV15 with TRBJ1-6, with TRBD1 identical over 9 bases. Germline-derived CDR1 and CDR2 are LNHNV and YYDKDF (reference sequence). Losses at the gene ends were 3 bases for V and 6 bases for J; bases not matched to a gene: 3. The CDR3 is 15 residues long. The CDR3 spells CATSRTGQGNSPLHF. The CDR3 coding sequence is TGTGCCACCAGCAGGACGGGACAGGGTAATTCACCCCTCCACTTT.

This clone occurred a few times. CDR3 in DNA: TGTGCCAGCAGCCGAGATAGCCTGGCAAACTATGGCTACACCTTC. Translation gives CASSRDSLANYGYTF. The chain is built from TRBV7-8 and TRBJ1-2; D not resolved. The CDR3 is 15 residues long. Trimming shortened V by 5 bases and J by 2 bases, and 15 bases separated the two germline ends. The germline V gene encodes CDR1 SGHVS and CDR2 FQNEAQ.

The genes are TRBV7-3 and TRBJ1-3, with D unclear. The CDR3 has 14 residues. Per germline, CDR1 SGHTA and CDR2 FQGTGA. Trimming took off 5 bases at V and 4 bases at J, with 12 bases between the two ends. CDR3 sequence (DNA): TGTGCCAGCAGCGACAAAAGATCAGGAAACACCATATATTTT. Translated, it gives CASSDKRSGNTIYF.

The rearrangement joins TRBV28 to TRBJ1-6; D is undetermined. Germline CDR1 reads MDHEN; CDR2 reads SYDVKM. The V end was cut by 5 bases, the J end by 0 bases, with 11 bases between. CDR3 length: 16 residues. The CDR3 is CASSGPQSSYNSPLHF. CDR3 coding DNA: TGTGCCAGCAGTGGACCGCAGAGCTCCTATAATTCACCCCTCCACTTT.

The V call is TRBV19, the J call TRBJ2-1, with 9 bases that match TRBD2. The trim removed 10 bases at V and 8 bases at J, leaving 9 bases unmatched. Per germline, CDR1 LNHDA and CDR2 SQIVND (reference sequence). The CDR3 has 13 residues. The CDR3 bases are TGTGCCACCTCCCGGCGGGGGGGCGATGAGCAGTTCTTC. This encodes CATSRRGGDEQFF.

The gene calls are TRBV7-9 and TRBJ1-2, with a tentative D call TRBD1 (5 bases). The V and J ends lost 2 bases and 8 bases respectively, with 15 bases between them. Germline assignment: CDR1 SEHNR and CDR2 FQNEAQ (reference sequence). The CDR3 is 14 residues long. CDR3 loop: CASSLMGQGRGYTF. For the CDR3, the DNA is TGTGCCAGCAGCTTAATGGGGCAGGGCCGAGGCTACACCTTC.

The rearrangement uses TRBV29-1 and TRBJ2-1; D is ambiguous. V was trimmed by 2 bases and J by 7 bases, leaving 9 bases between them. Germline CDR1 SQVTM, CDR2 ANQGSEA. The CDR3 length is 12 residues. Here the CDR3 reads CSVEPTTNEQFF. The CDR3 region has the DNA TGCAGCGTTGAACCCACAACAAATGAGCAGTTCTTC.

The CDR3 nucleotides are TGTGCCAGCAGGGATCCGAGGGACCCAAACTATGGCTACACCTTC. Residues: CASRDPRDPNYGYTF. The V call is TRBV9, the J call TRBJ1-2; D might be TRBD1 (5 bases). This CDR3 spans 15 amino acids. V was cut by 5 bases and J by 2 bases, with 16 bases left in between. CDR1 is SGDLS and CDR2 is YYNGEE in the germline V gene.

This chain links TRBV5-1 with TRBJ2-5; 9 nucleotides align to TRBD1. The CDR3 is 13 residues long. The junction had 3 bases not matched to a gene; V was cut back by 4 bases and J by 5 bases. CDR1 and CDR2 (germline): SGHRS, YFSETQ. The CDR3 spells CASSGGTGETQYF. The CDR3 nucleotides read TGCGCCAGCAGCGGCGGGACAGGGGAGACCCAGTACTTC.

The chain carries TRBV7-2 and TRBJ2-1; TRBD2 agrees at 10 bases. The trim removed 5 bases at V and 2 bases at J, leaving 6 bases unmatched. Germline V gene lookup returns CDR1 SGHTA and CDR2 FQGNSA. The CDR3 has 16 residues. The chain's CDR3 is CASSRDSGGTYNEQFF. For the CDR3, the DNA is TGTGCCAGCAGCCGCGATAGCGGGGGGACCTACAATGAGCAGTTCTTC.

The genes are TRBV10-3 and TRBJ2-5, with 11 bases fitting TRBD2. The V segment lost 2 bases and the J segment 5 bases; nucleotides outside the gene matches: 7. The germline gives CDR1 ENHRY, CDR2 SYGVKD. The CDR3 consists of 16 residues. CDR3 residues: CAISEVSGGAQETQYF. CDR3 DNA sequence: TGTGCCATCAGTGAGGTTAGCGGGGGGGCCCAGGAGACCCAGTACTTC.

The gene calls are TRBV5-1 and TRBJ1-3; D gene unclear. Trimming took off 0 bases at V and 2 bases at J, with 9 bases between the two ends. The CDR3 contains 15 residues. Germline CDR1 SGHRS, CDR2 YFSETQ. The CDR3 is CASSLEGSPGNTIYF. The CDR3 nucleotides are TGCGCCAGCAGCTTGGAAGGGTCACCTGGAAACACCATATATTTT. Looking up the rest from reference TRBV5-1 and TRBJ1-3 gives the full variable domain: KAGVTQTPRYLIKTRGQQVTLSCSPISGHRSVSWYQQTPGQGLQFLFEYFSETQRNKGNFPGRFSGRQFSNSRSEMNVSTLELGDSALYLCASSLEGSPGNTIYFGEGSWLTVV.